The present T cell receptor (beta chain) was sequenced within a study of blood T cells in healthy people across ages. The CDR3 is 16 amino acids. Germline CDR1 and CDR2: SGDLS and YYNGEE. With regard to this clonotype: A much larger clone differs by one base, so this may be a read error.

PCR was performed a second time for about 7 to 11 cycles using a sample-barcoded 5' primer and a J-beta primer mix. MiXCR was run by TCRdb on the 5' RACE reads, yielding one entry per CDR3 protein. The table has 850,000 or so distinct CDR3 sequences, about 28% seen once. Sequenced: blood. The receptor's source is a woman at least 80 years old in good health. The chain employs TRBV9 and TRBJ2-5; 10 nucleotides match TRBD2. The CDR3 region has the DNA TGTGCCTGCAGCGTAATGAGCGGGGGGGCTTCGGAGACCCAGTACTTC. It yields the protein CACSVMSGGASETQYF.